This is a list of T cell receptor beta chains from one sample in a study of T-cell reconstitution after alpha-beta-depleted transplantation in children. TCRdb re-called the PCR reads through MiXCR, storing one row per CDR3 protein. Seen here are around 600,000 distinct CDR3 sequences, about 11% observed once, and the top ten hold roughly 3.9%. The specimen comprised PBMCs from the stem cell graft donor, sampled from the stem cell graft. These receptors were collected from a human donor who donated a stem cell graft to a child with acute myeloid leukemia. CDR3s include the opening cysteine and the closing phenylalanine or tryptophan. Fields, in order: CDR3 length, V gene, clone size, D gene, J gene, CDR3 protein, CDR3 DNA. A D gene is named only where the DNA matches it firmly. Only part of the rows carry a size: once, few, many, or a class if the clone is expanded.

>13|TRBV5-6|many|NA|TRBJ1-1
CASSPRALVEAFF
TGTGCCAGCAGCCCTCGGGCCCTCGTAGAAGCTTTCTTT
>13|TRBV29-1|many|TRBD2|TRBJ2-1
CSVFIAGGYEQFF
TGCAGCGTATTTATAGCGGGAGGCTATGAGCAGTTCTTC
>13|TRBV28|few|TRBD1|TRBJ2-3
CASSLGQGFTQYF
TGTGCCAGCAGTTTAGGACAGGGGTTTACGCAGTATTTT
>15|TRBV12-3/TRBV12-4|many|TRBD2|TRBJ2-1
CASSLKLAGVNEQFF
TGTGCCAGCAGTTTAAAACTAGCGGGAGTGAATGAGCAGTTCTTC
>14|TRBV7-9|NA|NA|TRBJ2-1
CASSLAGLAAEQFF
TGTGCCAGCAGCTTAGCAGGTCTGGCCGCTGAGCAGTTCTTC
>13|TRBV10-3|many|TRBD1|TRBJ1-1
CATGTEPNTEAFF
TGTGCCACCGGGACAGAGCCGAACACTGAAGCTTTCTTT
>15|TRBV7-8|many|TRBD2|TRBJ2-1
CASTVRLAAYNEQFF
TGTGCCAGCACCGTTAGACTAGCGGCATACAATGAGCAGTTCTTC
>12|TRBV3-1|NA|NA|TRBJ2-4
CASSLRAGQTYF
TGTGCCAGCAGCCTGAGGGCCGGACAGACGTACTTC
>17|TRBV18|NA|NA|TRBJ2-2
CASSPLFGGPNTGELFF
TGTGCCAGCTCACCTCTCTTTGGCGGACCGAACACCGGGGAGCTGTTTTTT
>13|TRBV12-3/TRBV12-4|NA|NA|TRBJ1-5
CASSLAGLNPQHF
TGTGCCAGCAGTTTGGCCGGTCTCAATCCCCAGCATTTT
>14|TRBV28|many|NA|TRBJ2-5
CASNLEGIGETQYF
TGTGCCAGTAATTTGGAGGGTATAGGTGAGACCCAGTACTTC
>18|TRBV20-1|many|NA|TRBJ2-2
CSARDLSRGSLITGELFF
TGCAGTGCTAGAGATCTATCAAGGGGAAGCTTAATCACCGGGGAGCTGTTTTTT
>15|TRBV20-1|many|NA|TRBJ2-1
CSASSSLNSYNEQFF
TGCAGTGCTAGTTCCTCCCTTAACTCCTACAATGAGCAGTTCTTC
>15|TRBV20-1|NA|TRBD1|TRBJ1-2
CSADIGQGANYGYTF
TGCAGTGCCGATATAGGGCAGGGGGCGAACTATGGCTACACCTTC
>13|TRBV5-1|many|TRBD1|TRBJ2-7
CASSFGTGYEQYF
TGCGCCAGCAGTTTCGGGACAGGCTACGAGCAGTACTTC
>14|TRBV7-8|few|NA|TRBJ1-5
CASSWGSQNQPQHF
TGTGCCAGCAGCTGGGGGTCCCAAAATCAGCCCCAGCATTTT
>14|TRBV20-1|many|NA|TRBJ2-1
CSAKTFWGSNEQFF
TGCAGTGCTAAAACTTTTTGGGGGAGCAATGAGCAGTTCTTC
>16|TRBV7-2|NA|NA|TRBJ2-6
CASSLGTGTGANVLTF
TGTGCCAGCAGCTTAGGAACAGGGACTGGGGCCAACGTCCTGACTTTC
>14|TRBV6-1|many|TRBD2|TRBJ2-1
CASKVWRERYEQFF
TGTGCCAGCAAAGTTTGGCGGGAGCGCTATGAGCAGTTCTTC
>15|TRBV29-1|few|NA|TRBJ1-1
CSVEYSGALGAEAFF
TGCAGCGTTGAGTATTCCGGGGCCCTGGGCGCTGAAGCTTTCTTT
>14|TRBV5-1|NA|TRBD2|TRBJ2-7
CASSPVAGTNEQYF
TGCGCCAGCAGCCCCGTCGCAGGGACTAACGAGCAGTACTTC
>18|TRBV3-1|NA|NA|TRBJ2-7
CASSPPPRVGSPLYEQYF
TGTGCCAGCAGCCCCCCCCCCCGGGTAGGTTCTCCTCTTTACGAGCAGTACTTC
>15|TRBV28|NA|TRBD1|TRBJ2-7
CASSLRTGAFNEQYF
TGTGCCAGCAGTCTAAGGACAGGGGCTTTTAACGAGCAGTACTTC
>13|TRBV29-1|many|TRBD2|TRBJ2-2
CSAGTTSTGELFF
TGCAGCGCTGGGACTACCAGCACCGGGGAGCTGTTTTTT